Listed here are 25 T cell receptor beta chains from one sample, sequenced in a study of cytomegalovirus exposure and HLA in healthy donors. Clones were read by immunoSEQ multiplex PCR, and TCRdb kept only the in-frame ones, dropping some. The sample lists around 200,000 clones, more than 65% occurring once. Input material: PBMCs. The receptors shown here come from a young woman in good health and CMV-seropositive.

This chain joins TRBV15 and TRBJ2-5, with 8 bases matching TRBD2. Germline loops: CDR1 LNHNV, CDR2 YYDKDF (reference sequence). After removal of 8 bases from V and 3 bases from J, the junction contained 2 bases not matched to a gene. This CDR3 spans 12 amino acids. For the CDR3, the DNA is TGTGCCACCGGGCGGGAGGAAGAGACCCAGTACTTC. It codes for CATGREEETQYF.

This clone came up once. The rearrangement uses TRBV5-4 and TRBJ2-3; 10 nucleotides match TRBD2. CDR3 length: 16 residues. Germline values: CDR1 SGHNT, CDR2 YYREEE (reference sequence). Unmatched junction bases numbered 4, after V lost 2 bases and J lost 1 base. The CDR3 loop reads CASSLAGGSGTDTQYF. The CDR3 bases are TGTGCCAGCAGCTTAGCGGGGGGGTCTGGCACAGATACGCAGTATTTT.

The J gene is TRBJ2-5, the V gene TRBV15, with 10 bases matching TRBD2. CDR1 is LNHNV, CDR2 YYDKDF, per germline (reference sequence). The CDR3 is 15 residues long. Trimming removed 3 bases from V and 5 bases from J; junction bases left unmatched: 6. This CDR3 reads CATSSVLAGEETQYF. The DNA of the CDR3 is TGTGCCACCAGCAGTGTCCTAGCGGGGGAGGAGACCCAGTACTTC.

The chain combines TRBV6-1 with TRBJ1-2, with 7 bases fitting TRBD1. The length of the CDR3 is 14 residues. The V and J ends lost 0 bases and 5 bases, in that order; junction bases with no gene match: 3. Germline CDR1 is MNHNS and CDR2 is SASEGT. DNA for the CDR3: TGTGCCAGCAGTGAAGCGCCAGGGGGGTATGGCTACACCTTC. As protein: CASSEAPGGYGYTF.

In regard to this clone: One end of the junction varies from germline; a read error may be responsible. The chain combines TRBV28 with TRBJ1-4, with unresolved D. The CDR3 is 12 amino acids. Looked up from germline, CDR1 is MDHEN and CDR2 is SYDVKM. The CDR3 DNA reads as TGTGCCAGCAGCGCCACACCAGGTGAACAAGTTTTT. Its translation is CASSATPGEQVF.

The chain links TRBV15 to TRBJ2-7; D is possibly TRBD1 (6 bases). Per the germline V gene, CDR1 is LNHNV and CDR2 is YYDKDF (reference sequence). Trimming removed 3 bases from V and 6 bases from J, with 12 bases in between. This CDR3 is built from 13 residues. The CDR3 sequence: CATSSGTGIEQYF. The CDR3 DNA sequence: TGTGCCACCAGCAGCGGCACAGGGATCGAGCAGTACTTC.

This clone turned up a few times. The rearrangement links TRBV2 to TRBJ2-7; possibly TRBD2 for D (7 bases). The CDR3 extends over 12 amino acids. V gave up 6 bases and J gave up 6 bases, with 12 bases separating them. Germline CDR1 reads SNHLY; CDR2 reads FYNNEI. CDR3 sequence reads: CASRWGGSEQYF. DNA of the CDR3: TGTGCCAGCAGATGGGGGGGCAGCGAGCAGTACTTC.

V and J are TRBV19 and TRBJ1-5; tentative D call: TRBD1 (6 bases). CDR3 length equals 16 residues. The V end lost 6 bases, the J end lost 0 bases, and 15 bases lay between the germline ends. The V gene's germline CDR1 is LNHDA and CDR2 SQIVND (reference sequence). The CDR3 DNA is TGTGCCAGTAGCCCCTGGACAGCCATTAGCAATCAGCCCCAGCATTTT. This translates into CASSPWTAISNQPQHF.

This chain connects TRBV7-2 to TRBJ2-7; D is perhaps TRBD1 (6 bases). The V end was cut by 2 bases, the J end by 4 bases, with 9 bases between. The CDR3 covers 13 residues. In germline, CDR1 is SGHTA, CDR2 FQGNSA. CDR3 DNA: TGTGCCAGCAGCTTATACAGGGAATACGAGCAGTACTTC. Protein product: CASSLYREYEQYF.

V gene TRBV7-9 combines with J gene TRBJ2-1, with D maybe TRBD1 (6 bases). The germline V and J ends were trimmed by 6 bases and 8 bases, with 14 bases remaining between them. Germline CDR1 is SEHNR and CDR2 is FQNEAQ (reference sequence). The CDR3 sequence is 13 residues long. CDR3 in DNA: TGTGCCAGCAGTCCCGACAGGTACGATGAGCAGTTCTTC. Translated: CASSPDRYDEQFF.

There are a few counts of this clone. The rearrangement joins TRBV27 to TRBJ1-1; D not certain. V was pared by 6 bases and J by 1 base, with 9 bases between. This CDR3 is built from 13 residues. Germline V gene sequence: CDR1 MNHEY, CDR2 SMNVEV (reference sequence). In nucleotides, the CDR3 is TGTGCCAGCAGCTACAGCTCGAACACTGAAGCTTTCTTT. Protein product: CASSYSSNTEAFF.

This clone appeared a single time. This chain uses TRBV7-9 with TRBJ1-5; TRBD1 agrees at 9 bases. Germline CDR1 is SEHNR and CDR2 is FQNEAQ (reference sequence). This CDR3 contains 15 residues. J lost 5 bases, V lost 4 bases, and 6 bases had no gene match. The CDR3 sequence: CASSSGQGIDQPQHF. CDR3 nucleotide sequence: TGTGCCAGCAGCTCCGGACAGGGGATTGATCAGCCCCAGCATTTT.

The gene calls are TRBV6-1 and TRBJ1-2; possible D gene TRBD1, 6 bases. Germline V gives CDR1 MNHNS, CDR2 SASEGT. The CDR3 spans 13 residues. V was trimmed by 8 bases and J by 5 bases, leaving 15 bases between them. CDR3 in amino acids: CASDELQGYGYTF. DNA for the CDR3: TGTGCCAGCGATGAGCTACAGGGATATGGCTACACCTTC.

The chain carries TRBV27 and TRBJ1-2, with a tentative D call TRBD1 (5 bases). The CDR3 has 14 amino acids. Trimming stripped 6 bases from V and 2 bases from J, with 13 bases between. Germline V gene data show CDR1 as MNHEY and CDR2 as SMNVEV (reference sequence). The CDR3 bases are TGTGCCAGCAGGGACATCAGGGAAAACTATGGCTACACCTTC. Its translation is CASRDIRENYGYTF.

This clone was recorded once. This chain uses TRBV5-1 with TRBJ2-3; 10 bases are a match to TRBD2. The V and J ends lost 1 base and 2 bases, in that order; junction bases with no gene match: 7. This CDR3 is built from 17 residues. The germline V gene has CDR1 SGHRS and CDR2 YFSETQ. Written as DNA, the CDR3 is TGCGCCAGCAGCTTGAATCTAGCGGGGGCCCCCACAGATACGCAGTATTTT. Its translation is CASSLNLAGAPTDTQYF.

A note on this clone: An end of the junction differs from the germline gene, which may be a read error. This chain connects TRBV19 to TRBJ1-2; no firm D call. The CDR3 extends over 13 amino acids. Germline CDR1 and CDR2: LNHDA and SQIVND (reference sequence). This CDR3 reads CASSIDLAAPSAF. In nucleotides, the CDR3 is TGTGCCAGTAGTATAGATCTGGCAGCCCCAAGCGCCTTC.

CDR3 coding DNA: TGTGCCTTTAGGACAGGGCCGAACACTGAAGCTTTCTTT. Protein product: CAFRTGPNTEAFF. The chain joins TRBV10-3 to TRBJ1-1; 8 nucleotides line up with TRBD1. Germline values: CDR1 ENHRY, CDR2 SYGVKD. V lost 11 bases, J lost 1 base, and 6 bases stayed unmatched. This CDR3 contains 13 residues.

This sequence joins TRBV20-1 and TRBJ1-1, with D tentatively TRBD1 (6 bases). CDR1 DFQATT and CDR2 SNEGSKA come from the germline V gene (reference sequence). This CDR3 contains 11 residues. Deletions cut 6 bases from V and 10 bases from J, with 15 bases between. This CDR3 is CSAGDNRRAFF. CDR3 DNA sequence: TGCAGTGCCGGGGACAATAGGAGAGCTTTCTTT.

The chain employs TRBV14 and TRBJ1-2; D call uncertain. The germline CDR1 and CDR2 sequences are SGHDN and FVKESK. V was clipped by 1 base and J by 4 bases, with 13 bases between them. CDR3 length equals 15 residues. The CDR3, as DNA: TGTGCCAGCAGCCAAGTGACAAACCACCTCTATGGCTACACCTTC. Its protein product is CASSQVTNHLYGYTF.

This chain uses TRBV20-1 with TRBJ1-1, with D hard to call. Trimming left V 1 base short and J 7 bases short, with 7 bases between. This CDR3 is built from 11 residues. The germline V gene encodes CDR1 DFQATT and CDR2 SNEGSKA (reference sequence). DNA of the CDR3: TGCAGTGCTAGAGGTCAGAATGAAGCTTTCTTT. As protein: CSARGQNEAFF.

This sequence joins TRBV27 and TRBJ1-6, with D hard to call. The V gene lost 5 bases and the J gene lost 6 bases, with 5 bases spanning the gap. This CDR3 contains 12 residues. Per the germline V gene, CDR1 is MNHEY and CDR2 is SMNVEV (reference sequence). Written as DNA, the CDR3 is TGTGCCAGCAGTCTCGGTAATTCACCCCTCCACTTT. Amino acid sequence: CASSLGNSPLHF.

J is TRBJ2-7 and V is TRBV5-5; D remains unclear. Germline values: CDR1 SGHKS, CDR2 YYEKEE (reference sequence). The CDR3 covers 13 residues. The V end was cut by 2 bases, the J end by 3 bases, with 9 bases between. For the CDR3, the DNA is TGTGCCAGCAGCTTACAGAGTAGCTACGAGCAGTACTTC. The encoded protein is CASSLQSSYEQYF.

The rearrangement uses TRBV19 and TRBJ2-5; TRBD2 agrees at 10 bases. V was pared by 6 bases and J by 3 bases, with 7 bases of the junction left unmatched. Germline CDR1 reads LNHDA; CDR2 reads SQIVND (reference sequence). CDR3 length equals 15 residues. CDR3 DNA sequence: TGTGCCAGTAGCCGGACTAGCGGACCTAAAGAGACCCAGTACTTC. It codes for CASSRTSGPKETQYF.

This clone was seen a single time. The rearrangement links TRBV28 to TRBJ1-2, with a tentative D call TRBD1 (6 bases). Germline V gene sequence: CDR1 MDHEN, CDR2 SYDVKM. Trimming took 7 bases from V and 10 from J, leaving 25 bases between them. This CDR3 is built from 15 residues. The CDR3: CASNLSGGAGSFYTF. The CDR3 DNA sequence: TGTGCCAGCAACCTCAGTGGGGGCGCAGGGAGTTTCTACACCTTC.

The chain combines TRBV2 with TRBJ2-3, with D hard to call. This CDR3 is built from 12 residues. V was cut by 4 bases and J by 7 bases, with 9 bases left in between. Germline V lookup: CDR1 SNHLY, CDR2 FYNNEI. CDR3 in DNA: TGTGCCAGCAGTGCGGTCCCGAATACGCAGTATTTT. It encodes CASSAVPNTQYF.